The clone carrying this T cell receptor (beta chain) was seen only a few times. What it binds is not known. The use of a sample-barcoded 5' primer and a J-beta primer mix characterized a second PCR of about 7 to 12 cycles. TCRdb re-called the 5' RACE reads through MiXCR, storing one row per CDR3 protein. Of roughly 500,000 distinct CDR3 sequences in the sample, 25% to 30% were seen once. This entry comes from a study of blood T cells in healthy people across ages. Regarding the study as a whole: More naive CD4+ cells and higher diversity were found in long-lived than in aged donors.

J lost 3 bases, V lost 7 bases, and 6 bases had no gene match. There are 13 residues in the CDR3. This chain links TRBV12-3 or TRBV12-4 with TRBJ2-7, with 7 bases aligning to TRBD2. Sample: blood. This sequence was found in a woman aged 70-85 years in good health. This CDR3 reads CASTGGILYEQYF. The DNA for the CDR3 is TGTGCCAGCACGGGGGGAATCCTCTACGAGCAGTACTTC.